This entry lists 12 T cell receptor beta chains sequenced from one sample in a study of monozygotic twins with inflammatory bowel disease. TCRdb reprocessed the 5' RACE reads and reports one entry per CDR3 protein, with no DNA. The ten most abundant clones cover roughly 3% of a sample with about 160,000 distinct CDR3 sequences. What was sequenced was blood. The receptors shown here come from a human donor with ulcerative colitis or Crohn's disease, or a healthy co-twin of an affected twin (not recorded which).

The V call is TRBV29-1, the J call TRBJ2-7; TCRdb picks TRBD2, but there is no DNA to check that call. CDR1 and CDR2 (germline): SQVTM, ANQGSEA. The CDR3 loop spans 12 amino acids. CDR3 residues: CSVRGGIDEQYF.

The J gene is TRBJ2-7, the V gene TRBV5-1; TCRdb's D call of TRBD1 is untestable without DNA. The CDR3 has 14 amino acids. CDR1 SGHRS and CDR2 YFSETQ come from the germline V gene. The chain's CDR3 is CASGTTGSPYEQYF.

The chain recombines TRBV19 with TRBJ2-5; TCRdb's D gene call, TRBD2, goes unchecked for lack of DNA. Germline V lookup: CDR1 LNHDA, CDR2 SQIVND (reference sequence). The CDR3 extends over 16 amino acids. The CDR3 spells CASRVAGGPGPETQYF.

The chain uses TRBV3-1 and TRBJ2-5. Looked up from germline, CDR1 is LGHDT and CDR2 is YNNKEL (reference sequence). The CDR3 covers 11 residues. This CDR3 is CASSRYETQYF.

The CDR3 loop is CASSPFGGSLNTGELFF. The chain uses TRBV27 and TRBJ2-2; absent DNA, TCRdb's TRBD1 call cannot be checked. The CDR3 extends over 17 amino acids. Germline-derived CDR1 and CDR2 are MNHEY and SMNVEV (reference sequence).

The rearrangement links TRBV5-1 to TRBJ2-7; TCRdb proposes TRBD2, but this gene call is untestable without DNA. CDR3 length equals 16 residues. Germline CDR1 reads SGHRS; CDR2 reads YFSETQ. The CDR3 protein is CASSLGPSRGEGEQYF.

The chain uses TRBV12-3 or TRBV12-4 and TRBJ2-2. The CDR3 length is 14 residues. CDR3 protein: CATKPGYNTGELFF.

The chain employs TRBV27 and TRBJ1-2; absent DNA, TCRdb's TRBD1 call cannot be checked. Germline-derived CDR1 and CDR2 are MNHEY and SMNVEV (reference sequence). This CDR3 region has 13 residues. This CDR3 reads CASSRTEDYGYTF.

This sequence joins TRBV29-1 and TRBJ2-5; no DNA is available, so the TRBD2 call from TCRdb remains unchecked. The CDR3 totals 12 residues. Germline CDR1 reads SQVTM; CDR2 reads ANQGSEA. CDR3: CSVEETSGTGLF.

This sequence joins TRBV7-3 and TRBJ1-2; TCRdb names TRBD1, which stays unverified in the absence of DNA. CDR1 is SGHTA, CDR2 FQGTGA, per germline. The CDR3 contains 14 residues. CDR3 in amino acids: CASSPGQGDYGYTF.

This chain joins TRBV18 and TRBJ2-3; TCRdb lists TRBD2, though no DNA is available to test this call. The germline V gene encodes CDR1 KGHSH and CDR2 LQKENI. This CDR3 is 13 amino acids long. The chain's CDR3 is CASSPELADTQYF.

This chain uses TRBV6-1 with TRBJ1-5; TCRdb calls TRBD1, which cannot be checked without DNA. Germline CDR1 MNHNS, CDR2 SASEGT. The CDR3 is 17 residues long. The CDR3 region is CASRVQGVRINNQPQHF.